This TCR beta chain was recorded in a study of T cells after somatic rescue of genetic block. In its sample, this clone was seen once. Sequencing used immunoSEQ multiplex PCR; TCRdb keeps in-frame clones, though not all of them. Seen here are 100,000 to 120,000 clones, 85% to 95% observed once, and the top ten hold approximately 1.5%. The origin of this receptor is a woman aged 18 to 35. The material sequenced was peripheral blood mononuclear cells (PBMCs).

For the CDR3, the DNA is TGTGCCAGCAGGGCCGGGGATAGCTGGACAGATACGCAGTATTTT. Encoded protein: CASRAGDSWTDTQYF. This sequence joins TRBV6-1 and TRBJ2-3; TRBD2 might be the D (5 bases). Germline-derived CDR1 and CDR2 are MNHNS and SASEGT. This CDR3 contains 15 residues. V lost 6 bases, J lost 3 bases, and 16 bases lay in between.